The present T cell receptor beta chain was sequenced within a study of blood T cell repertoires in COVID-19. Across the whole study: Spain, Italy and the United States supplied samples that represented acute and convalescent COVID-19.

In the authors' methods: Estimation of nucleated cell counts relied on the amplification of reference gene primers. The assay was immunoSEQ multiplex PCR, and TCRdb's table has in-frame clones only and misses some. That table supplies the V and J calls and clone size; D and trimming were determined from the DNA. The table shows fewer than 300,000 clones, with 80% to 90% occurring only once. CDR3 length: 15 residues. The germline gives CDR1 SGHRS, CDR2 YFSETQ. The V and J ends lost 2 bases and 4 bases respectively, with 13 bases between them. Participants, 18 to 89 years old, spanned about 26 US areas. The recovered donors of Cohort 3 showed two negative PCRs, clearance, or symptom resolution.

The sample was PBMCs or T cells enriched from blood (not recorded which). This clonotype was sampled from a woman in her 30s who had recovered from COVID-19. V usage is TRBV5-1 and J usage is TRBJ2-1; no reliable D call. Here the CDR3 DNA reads TGCGCCAGCAGCTTCTCGAAGAGTTTTTACAATGAGCAGTTCTTC. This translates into CASSFSKSFYNEQFF.